The 5 T cell receptor beta chains presented below share a single source sample, sequenced in a study of blood T cell repertoires in COVID-19. Only in-frame clones appear in the TCRdb table, and some are missing; sequencing was by immunoSEQ multiplex PCR. The sample lists 330,000 or so clones, about 90% occurring once. The specimen sequenced was PBMCs or T cells enriched from blood (not recorded which). These receptors all come from a woman between 25 and 40 years old who had recovered from COVID-19.

The chain has TRBV10-3 and TRBJ1-2; D is ambiguous. The CDR3 is made up of 14 amino acids. V lost 2 bases to trimming and J lost 8 bases, with 15 bases between them. Per germline, CDR1 ENHRY and CDR2 SYGVKD. The CDR3, as DNA: TGTGCCATCAGTGAGACCGGACGGGGATCAGGCTACACCTTC. Its translation is CAISETGRGSGYTF.

The chain combines TRBV3-1 (or the pseudogene TRBV3-2) with TRBJ2-7, with 13 nucleotides matching TRBD2. Trimming cost V 2 bases and J 0 bases; bases outside gene matches: 1. Germline CDR1 is LGHDT and CDR2 is YNNKEL (reference sequence). This CDR3 has 16 amino acids. The DNA of the CDR3 is TGTGCCAGCAGCCAACGGACTAGCGGGAGCTCCTACGAGCAGTACTTC. It codes for CASSQRTSGSSYEQYF.

This clone came up once. The chain couples TRBV5-1 to TRBJ1-3; D unclear. The germline gives CDR1 SGHRS, CDR2 YFSETQ. Trimming removed 4 bases at V and 7 bases at J, with 12 bases between. The CDR3 is 13 residues long. The CDR3 DNA is TGCGCCAGCAGCGATTCTAGATCCAACACCATATATTTT. This gives the protein CASSDSRSNTIYF.

The CDR3 DNA follows: TGTGCCAGCAGCACCAACAGTTATGGAGCTTTCTTT. Translating it yields CASSTNSYGAFF. The chain employs TRBV5-6 and TRBJ1-1; D is ambiguous. V dropped 4 bases and J dropped 10 bases, with 14 bases sitting between them. This CDR3 contains 12 residues. Looked up from germline, CDR1 is SGHDT and CDR2 is YYEEEE.

V usage is TRBV9 and J usage is TRBJ2-1; 10 bases fit TRBD2. The trim removed 0 bases at V and 3 bases at J, leaving 3 bases unmatched. Germline loops: CDR1 SGDLS, CDR2 YYNGEE. This CDR3 has 16 residues. CDR3 nucleotide sequence: TGTGCCAGCAGCGTAGGTGGACTAGCGGTCTACAATGAGCAGTTCTTC. This codes for CASSVGGLAVYNEQFF. The full variable domain, rest sourced from reference TRBV9 and TRBJ2-1, is DSGVTQTPKHLITATGQRVTLRCSPRSGDLSVYWYQQSLDQGLQFLIQYYNGEERAKGNILERFSAQQFPDLHSELNLSSLELGDSALYFCASSVGGLAVYNEQFFGPGTRLTVL.